The T cell receptor beta chain described here comes from a study of T-cell reconstitution after alpha-beta-depleted transplantation in children. Study-wide results and caveats: About two months after transplant, alpha-beta T cells reportedly came from several hundred expanded graft clones. Newly produced T cells mostly provided counts and TCRbeta diversity after one year, as hyperexpanded clones declined. Surviving recipient T cells and intrathymic progenitors accounted for some patients' high TCRbeta diversity at day 60.

In the case of this clonotype: The antigen remains undetermined. Being one base from a much bigger clone, this may be a read error.

Unique molecular identifiers tagged the TCRbeta library. TCRdb reprocessed the PCR reads with MiXCR, giving one entry per CDR3 protein. The sample has 670,000 or so distinct CDR3 sequences, around 12% seen once. J lost 9 bases, V lost 5 bases, and 25 bases had no gene match. CDR1 and CDR2 (germline): SGHAT, FQNNGV. This CDR3 region has 19 residues. V and J are TRBV11-2 and TRBJ2-4; 7 bases agree with TRBD2. The sequence derives from a girl aged 2-10 years with congenital amegakaryocytic thrombocytopenia, due to receive a stem cell transplant. This specimen consisted of PBMCs, obtained before TCRalphabeta/CD19-depleted stem cell transplant. The CDR3 here is CASSPLREAIPPSETIQYF. CDR3 DNA sequence: TGTGCCAGCAGCCCCCTTCGGGAGGCCATACCCCCTTCTGAAACCATTCAGTACTTC.